Below, 26 T cell receptor beta chains from the same sample are listed, as sequenced in a study of human T cells and chemical hapten exposure. TCRdb processed the RACE reads anew with MiXCR; each CDR3 protein has one entry. Altogether some 350,000 distinct CDR3 sequences are present, about 6% being singletons, with the ten largest covering around 6%. Time point denoted: patch test 2, 6 weeks after DPC sensitization. Indicated treatment: therapeutic diphenylcyclopropenone sensitization with weekly scalp DPC. The material sequenced was whole blood, taken in connection with sensitization to the hapten diphenylcyclopropenone (DPC). The source of these receptors is a woman between 18 and 30 years old with alopecia areata. Some clones in this sample may be carry-over from other donors' samples.

This clonotype was detected a few times. DNA of the CDR3: TGTGCCAGCAACCCGGCGGGGAGGGTTTCACCCCTCCACTTT. It specifies CASNPAGRVSPLHF. V and J are TRBV14 and TRBJ1-6; D gene ambiguous. The germline V gene encodes CDR1 SGHDN and CDR2 FVKESK. This CDR3 contains 14 residues. The V end was cut by 7 bases, the J end by 9 bases, with 16 bases between.

This clonotype was observed at least ten times. V is TRBV27 and J is TRBJ1-5, with D perhaps matching TRBD1 (6 bases). The CDR3 runs 14 residues. V lost 6 bases to trimming and J lost 5 bases, with 14 bases between them. CDR1 and CDR2 (germline): MNHEY, SMNVEV (reference sequence). The CDR3 reads CASRNPGAHQPQHF. CDR3 in DNA: TGTGCCAGCAGGAATCCAGGGGCCCATCAGCCCCAGCATTTT.

This clonotype was detected only a few times. V and J are TRBV5-8 and TRBJ2-1; 10 positions match TRBD2. The CDR3 runs 16 residues. V lost 5 bases to trimming and J lost 2 bases; unmatched junction nucleotides: 7. Germline V lookup: CDR1 SGHTS, CDR2 YDEGEE. For the CDR3, the DNA is TGTGCCAGCAGACGGGGACTAGCGCTTACCTACAATGAGCAGTTCTTC. Its translation: CASRRGLALTYNEQFF.

This clonotype was observed a few times. The rearrangement joins TRBV5-1 to TRBJ2-5, with D unclear. Germline V gives CDR1 SGHRS, CDR2 YFSETQ. This CDR3 region has 16 residues. The germline V and J ends were trimmed by 2 bases and 1 base, with 15 bases remaining between them. CDR3 region: CASSFRPVVVQETQYF. CDR3 in DNA: TGCGCCAGCAGCTTCCGCCCCGTTGTTGTCCAAGAGACCCAGTACTTC.

The rearrangement joins TRBV5-6 to TRBJ2-3; the D is unclear. Per germline, CDR1 SGHDT and CDR2 YYEEEE. The CDR3 length is 11 residues. V was clipped by 4 bases and J by 6 bases, with 6 bases between them. The CDR3 DNA follows: TGTGCCAGCAGCCAAAAGGATACGCAGTATTTT. As protein: CASSQKDTQYF.

This clonotype was picked up many times. The V and J genes are TRBV23-1 and TRBJ2-7; 10 bases match TRBD2. TRBV23-1 is recorded as an ORF, its role being uncertain. Trimming removed 1 base from V and 0 bases from J; junction bases left unmatched: 12. CDR3 length: 19 residues. The CDR3 reads CASSQYGNSGGKSSYEQYF. CDR3 nucleotides: TGCGCCAGCAGTCAATACGGGAATAGCGGGGGGAAAAGCTCCTACGAGCAGTACTTC.

The chain joins TRBV20-1 to TRBJ2-1; D may be TRBD1 or TRBD2 (5 bases each). The CDR3 runs to 16 residues. The germline V and J ends were trimmed by 0 bases and 0 bases, with 12 bases remaining between them. Looked up from germline, CDR1 is DFQATT and CDR2 is SNEGSKA (reference sequence). CDR3 DNA sequence: TGCAGTGCTAGAGATCAAGAGGGGAGCTCCTACAATGAGCAGTTCTTC. It translates to CSARDQEGSSYNEQFF.

This clonotype was recorded at least ten times. This sequence joins TRBV6-2 or TRBV6-3 and TRBJ1-1; D possibly corresponds to TRBD1 (5 bases). This CDR3 is built from 13 residues. CDR1 and CDR2 from the germline V gene are MNHEY and SVGEGT. The V end lost 4 bases, the J end lost 7 bases, and 13 bases lay between the germline ends. The CDR3 spells CASSLQGHLEAFF. DNA of the CDR3: TGTGCCAGCAGTTTGCAAGGACACCTTGAAGCTTTCTTT.

In this sample, this clonotype turned up many times. The J gene is TRBJ2-1, the V gene TRBV2; D might be TRBD2 (5 bases). This CDR3 region has 14 residues. V was clipped by 3 bases and J by 8 bases, with 14 bases between them. Germline V gene sequence: CDR1 SNHLY, CDR2 FYNNEI. The CDR3 loop is CASSDIRAVHEQFF. CDR3 in DNA: TGTGCCAGCAGTGATATTCGAGCGGTACATGAGCAGTTCTTC.

This clonotype has more than one count but fewer than ten. The rearrangement joins TRBV5-1 to TRBJ2-5, with D hard to call. The CDR3 sequence is 15 residues long. Trimming took 3 bases from V and 2 from J, leaving 14 bases between them. From germline, CDR1 is SGHRS and CDR2 YFSETQ. The CDR3 region is CASSSPGRQQETQYF. The CDR3 region has the DNA TGCGCCAGCAGCTCCCCCGGGCGGCAGCAAGAGACCCAGTACTTC.

The chain employs TRBV3-1 and TRBJ2-7, with 14 bases identical to TRBD2. The V and J ends lost 3 bases and 3 bases, in that order; junction bases with no gene match: 7. CDR3 length: 17 residues. Germline V gives CDR1 LGHDT, CDR2 YNNKEL (reference sequence). The CDR3 nucleotides read TGTGCCAGCAGCCACCGAAGACTAGCGGGGGGGAACTACGAGCAGTACTTC. It specifies CASSHRRLAGGNYEQYF.

This clonotype was detected many times. The rearrangement links TRBV7-2 to TRBJ2-5; either TRBD1 or TRBD2 may supply D (5 bases each). The germline V and J ends were trimmed by 7 bases and 4 bases, with 16 bases remaining between them. Germline CDR1 reads SGHTA; CDR2 reads FQGNSA. This CDR3 region has 14 residues. The DNA for the CDR3 is TGTGCCAGCACCCTGTTTGAGGGGCGAGAGACCCAGTACTTC. Its translation is CASTLFEGRETQYF.

There are a few counts of this clonotype. This chain uses TRBV6-2 or TRBV6-3 with TRBJ2-1, with 11 positions matching TRBD2. V dropped 8 bases and J dropped 0; count of bases not matched to a gene: 9. Per the germline V gene, CDR1 is MNHEY and CDR2 is SVGEGT. The CDR3 consists of 17 residues. CDR3 residues: CASLGLADFFSYNEQFF. In DNA, the CDR3 is TGTGCCAGCTTGGGACTAGCGGACTTCTTCTCCTACAATGAGCAGTTCTTC.

This clonotype has a handful of counts. V gene TRBV14 combines with J gene TRBJ1-1, with a tentative D call TRBD1 (6 bases). Germline V CDR1 and CDR2: SGHDN, FVKESK. The V and J ends lost 0 bases and 3 bases respectively, with 11 bases between them. This CDR3 spans 15 amino acids. The CDR3 DNA reads as TGTGCCAGCAGCCAAGACCAGGGGACCGACACTGAAGCTTTCTTT. This gives the protein CASSQDQGTDTEAFF.

V usage is TRBV6-2 or TRBV6-3 and J usage is TRBJ2-1; 15 bases match TRBD2. Per the germline V gene, CDR1 is MNHEY and CDR2 is SVGEGT. The CDR3 is 16 amino acids. The junction had 5 bases not matched to a gene; V was cut back by 4 bases and J by 7 bases. This CDR3 is CASSWTSGGALNEQFF. The CDR3 nucleotides read TGTGCCAGCAGTTGGACTAGCGGGGGGGCCCTGAATGAGCAGTTCTTC.

This clonotype has a handful of counts. J is TRBJ2-7 and V is TRBV4-3; 7 bases fit TRBD1. Germline lookup yields CDR1 LGHNA and CDR2 YSLEER. The CDR3 has 15 amino acids. Trimming took 1 base from V and 3 from J; bases not matched to a gene: 6. This CDR3 reads CASSQVTGEGYEQYF. The CDR3, as DNA: TGCGCCAGCAGCCAAGTCACAGGGGAAGGCTACGAGCAGTACTTC.

There are a few counts of this clonotype. The chain joins TRBV5-5 to TRBJ1-3, with TRBD1 as a possible D gene (6 bases). V was shortened by 2 bases and J by 9 bases, with 15 bases between the two germline ends. Germline CDR1 is SGHKS and CDR2 is YYEKEE (reference sequence). The length of the CDR3 is 14 residues. The CDR3 sequence is CASSFGQTGGTIYF. CDR3 nucleotide sequence: TGTGCCAGCAGCTTCGGACAGACCGGAGGCACCATATATTTT.

V usage is TRBV10-3 and J usage is TRBJ1-2; D remains ambiguous. Trimming removed 6 bases from V and 7 bases from J, with 12 bases in between. Germline lookup yields CDR1 ENHRY and CDR2 SYGVKD. The CDR3 loop spans 12 amino acids. CDR3 in DNA: TGTGCCATCAGCGGGGAGAGGACTGGCTACACCTTC. Amino acids: CAISGERTGYTF.

This clonotype was seen a few times. The V and J genes are TRBV7-2 and TRBJ1-4, with D unclear. The CDR3 spans 13 residues. From germline, CDR1 is SGHTA and CDR2 FQGNSA. Trimming stripped 1 base from V and 5 bases from J, with 5 bases between. The CDR3 spells CASSLDPNEKLFF. The DNA of the CDR3 is TGTGCCAGCAGCTTAGACCCAAATGAAAAACTGTTTTTT.

Many counts were recorded for this clonotype. The chain joins TRBV6-6 to TRBJ2-1; TRBD2 agrees at 7 bases. Germline CDR1 MNHNY, CDR2 SVGAGI (reference sequence). V gave up 7 bases and J gave up 6 bases; unmatched junction bases: 3. CDR3 size: 12 residues. The CDR3 nucleotides read TGTGCCAGCAACCAGCGGGGCAATGAGCAGTTCTTC. This sequence encodes CASNQRGNEQFF.

The chain couples TRBV5-5 to TRBJ2-1, with D possibly being TRBD1 or TRBD2 (5 bases each). Germline values: CDR1 SGHKS, CDR2 YYEKEE (reference sequence). With 2 bases removed from V and 6 bases from J, the gap between germline ends came to 15 bases. The CDR3 covers 15 residues. The CDR3 DNA is TGTGCCAGCAGCTTTCGACCCTACGGGACCAATGAGCAGTTCTTC. Protein sequence: CASSFRPYGTNEQFF.

This clonotype was found many times. This chain uses TRBV7-9 with TRBJ1-6; D is unresolved. V was clipped by 7 bases and J by 0 bases, with 7 bases between them. The CDR3 has 14 residues. The germline V gene has CDR1 SEHNR and CDR2 FQNEAQ (reference sequence). Here the CDR3 reads CASTQSSYNSPLHF. CDR3 coding DNA: TGTGCCAGCACCCAGAGCTCCTATAATTCACCCCTCCACTTT.

A few counts support this clonotype. The chain couples TRBV6-2 or TRBV6-3 to TRBJ2-5, with D perhaps matching TRBD1 or TRBD2 (6 bases each). Germline CDR1 reads MNHEY; CDR2 reads SVGEGT. The CDR3 loop spans 15 amino acids. The V end was cut by 0 bases, the J end by 5 bases, with 13 bases between. The CDR3 DNA follows: TGTGCCAGCAGTTACTCAACAGGGAGCGGGGAGACCCAGTACTTC. It translates to CASSYSTGSGETQYF.

This clonotype was picked up many times. The chain uses TRBV7-2 and TRBJ1-1; D not resolved. In germline, CDR1 is SGHTA, CDR2 FQGNSA. The V gene lost 6 bases and the J gene lost 0 bases, with 8 bases spanning the gap. This CDR3 contains 13 residues. DNA for the CDR3: TGTGCCAGCAGTGGAATGATGAACACTGAAGCTTTCTTT. This gives the protein CASSGMMNTEAFF.

Only a few counts were recorded for this clonotype. J is TRBJ2-2 and V is TRBV6-5; D might be TRBD1 (6 bases). CDR1 and CDR2 from the germline V gene are MNHEY and SVGAGI. Trimming pared 6 bases from V and 4 bases from J, leaving 18 bases between. The CDR3 length is 16 residues. CDR3: CASSSPRGKGTGELFF. CDR3 DNA: TGTGCCAGCAGCTCCCCCAGGGGAAAGGGCACCGGGGAGCTGTTTTTT.

This clonotype has only a few counts. The CDR3 here is CATSDSSGQPQHF. CDR3 nucleotides: TGTGCCACCAGTGACAGCTCGGGGCAGCCCCAGCATTTT. This chain connects TRBV24-1 to TRBJ1-5; no definite D call. The CDR3 contains 13 residues. In germline, CDR1 is KGHDR, CDR2 SFDVKD. V was cut by 4 bases and J by 7 bases, with 10 bases left in between.